This T cell receptor beta chain emerged from a study of CD4 T cells in relation to SARS-CoV-2 and coronaviruses. Deletions cut 0 bases from V and 11 bases from J, with 13 bases between. Per the germline V gene, CDR1 is LGHDT and CDR2 is YNNKEL (reference sequence). The CDR3 has 13 residues. The unexposed donors gave CD4+ T cells in about 2010-2019, prior to COVID-19. The cells were cultured for 10 days before CD4+ T cells were isolated. Sequenced by immunoSEQ multiplex PCR; TCRdb stores in-frame clones only, minus some. The table shows over 15,000 clones, with around three quarters occurring only once. In its sample, this clone is medium-sized. Its specificity is unknown.

The chain uses TRBV3-1 (or the pseudogene TRBV3-2) and TRBJ1-1; D gene uncertain. The sequenced material came from CD4+ T cells from PBMCs, cultured in vitro. This TCR came from a human donor in good health. CDR3 sequence reads: CASSQDGTPGAFF. In DNA form, the CDR3 reads TGTGCCAGCAGCCAAGATGGAACACCTGGGGCTTTCTTT.